A selection of T cell receptor beta chains follows, all from one sample in a study of T cell changes during pregnancy in multiple sclerosis. TCRdb's copy holds only in-frame clones and misses some; the assay was immunoSEQ multiplex PCR. Of tens of thousands of clones listed, around 89% were seen once; the top ten hold around 0.9%. This material consisted of peripheral blood, taken in the first trimester of pregnancy. Receptor source: a female donor in good health, enrolled as a control in a pregnancy study. The CDR3 runs from the conserved cysteine through the conserved F or W. Fields, in order: V gene, J gene, CDR3 protein.

V: TRBV7-2
J: TRBJ2-7
CDR3: CASRWTSGTYEQYF

V: TRBV9
J: TRBJ2-3
CDR3: CASSAGGLAGDTQYF

V: TRBV28
J: TRBJ1-4
CDR3: CASRLKTPHNEKLFF

V: TRBV9
J: TRBJ2-1
CDR3: CASSVAGLTEQFF

V: TRBV30
J: TRBJ1-2
CDR3: CAWSGTGGVYGYTF

V: TRBV5-1
J: TRBJ2-5
CDR3: CASSLEIRTSGSQETQYF

V: TRBV19
J: TRBJ1-6
CDR3: CASSIGTGDSPLHF

V: TRBV27
J: TRBJ2-1
CDR3: CASSLYAGGDHNEQFF

V: TRBV5-1
J: TRBJ1-1
CDR3: CASSTGQGPLSNTEAFF

V: TRBV10-3
J: TRBJ2-3
CDR3: CASRDPPEGDTQYF

V: TRBV6-5
J: TRBJ1-5
CDR3: CASSPVDNQPQHF

V: TRBV15
J: TRBJ2-5
CDR3: CATSKSVRGETQYF

V: TRBV25-1
J: TRBJ1-1
CDR3: CASSGTRSGYTEAFF

V: TRBV6-1
J: TRBJ1-5
CDR3: CASTNARPNQPQHF

V: TRBV2
J: TRBJ2-5
CDR3: CASRPGLQETQYF

V: TRBV19
J: TRBJ2-6
CDR3: CASSPQQGVVGANVLTF

V: TRBV14
J: TRBJ1-2
CDR3: CASSQEQTGVSYTF

V: TRBV2
J: TRBJ2-1
CDR3: CASKERERTEQFF

V: TRBV19
J: TRBJ2-7
CDR3: CASSIRSGVMYEQYF

V: TRBV6-1
J: TRBJ2-3
CDR3: CASSEDGGATTDTQYF

V: TRBV20-1
J: TRBJ1-2
CDR3: CSAERNYGYTF

V: TRBV20-1
J: TRBJ2-1
CDR3: CSARRNEQFF

V: TRBV7-9
J: TRBJ2-7
CDR3: CASSLALAGATYEQYF

V: TRBV7-9
J: TRBJ1-6
CDR3: CASSSRQGWNSPLHF

V: TRBV7-9
J: TRBJ1-2
CDR3: CASSWGQLNYGYTF

V: TRBV19
J: TRBJ1-1
CDR3: CASTYSTEAFF

V: TRBV6-1
J: TRBJ1-5
CDR3: CASRARGGNQPQHF

V: TRBV5-4
J: TRBJ2-7
CDR3: CASSLGTGGIYEQYF

V: TRBV19
J: TRBJ1-3
CDR3: CASRPTVNSGNTIYF

V: TRBV10-2
J: TRBJ1-6
CDR3: CASSAFSYNSPLHF

V: TRBV27
J: TRBJ2-6
CDR3: CASSSTTGGYSTLAGANVLTF

V: TRBV15
J: TRBJ1-3
CDR3: CATSRASGNTIYF

V: TRBV18
J: TRBJ2-5
CDR3: CASSPRGSGETQYF

V: TRBV29-1
J: TRBJ2-1
CDR3: CSVEPSGRHNEQFF

V: TRBV7-8
J: TRBJ2-5
CDR3: CASVAGRVQETQYF